One sample yielded the 14 T cell receptor beta chains listed below, sequenced in a study of T-cell reconstitution after alpha-beta-depleted transplantation in children. During its preparation, the TCRbeta library received unique molecular identifiers. TCRdb used MiXCR to reprocess the PCR reads, holding one entry per CDR3 protein. The sample has about 500,000 distinct CDR3 sequences, about 30% seen once. The source was PBMCs from the stem cell graft donor, collected from the stem cell graft. Every receptor here comes from a human donor who donated a stem cell graft to a child with aplastic anemia.

This clonotype was picked up a small number of times. The chain employs TRBV12-3 or TRBV12-4 and TRBJ1-2, with D perhaps matching TRBD1 (6 bases). The CDR3 extends over 14 amino acids. Trimming left V 5 bases short and J 4 bases short, with 14 bases between. For the CDR3, the DNA is TGTGCCAGCAGTCGTCAACAGGGTATCTATGGCTACACCTTC. This gives the protein CASSRQQGIYGYTF.

The chain uses TRBV6-2 or TRBV6-3 and TRBJ1-1, with D unresolved. V dropped 8 bases and J dropped 0 bases, with 4 bases sitting between them. CDR3 length equals 11 residues. Germline loops: CDR1 MNHEY, CDR2 SVGEGT. The CDR3 loop reads CASVLNTEAFF. The CDR3 DNA follows: TGTGCCAGCGTATTGAACACTGAAGCTTTCTTT.

The rearrangement links TRBV6-5 to TRBJ2-7, with D unresolved. The germline CDR1 and CDR2 sequences are MNHEY and SVGAGI. CDR3 length: 14 amino acids. V was clipped by 0 bases and J by 2 bases, with 8 bases between them. For the CDR3, the DNA is TGTGCCAGCAGTTACTCGGGTAGAGCCTACGAGCAGTACTTC. Translated, it gives CASSYSGRAYEQYF.

The chain links TRBV7-3 to TRBJ2-5; the match to TRBD2 covers 8 bases. Trimming took 4 bases from V and 2 from J; bases not matched to a gene: 6. The CDR3 sequence is 15 residues long. Germline values: CDR1 SGHTA, CDR2 FQGTGA. As DNA, the CDR3 is TGTGCCAGCAGCTCCGCGGGGGGCCGACAAGAGACCCAGTACTTC. It yields the protein CASSSAGGRQETQYF.

The chain has TRBV11-2 and TRBJ2-1; 7 nucleotides match TRBD1. V dropped 0 bases and J dropped 4; count of bases not matched to a gene: 3. This CDR3 has 15 residues. Germline assignment: CDR1 SGHAT and CDR2 FQNNGV. CDR3 in DNA: TGTGCCAGCAGCTTAGACAGGGGGTTTTACAATGAGCAGTTCTTC. It encodes CASSLDRGFYNEQFF.

The rearrangement joins TRBV20-1 to TRBJ2-1; 10 bases line up with TRBD2. V lost 5 bases and J lost 9; bases outside the gene matches: 13. CDR1 is DFQATT and CDR2 is SNEGSKA in the germline V gene (reference sequence). The CDR3 is 15 residues long. The CDR3 region has the DNA TGCAGTGCTGGCCAGGGGAGCGGGAGGGCTGGTGAGCAGTTCTTC. Residues: CSAGQGSGRAGEQFF.

This clonotype was recorded a few times. In DNA form, the CDR3 reads TGCAGTGCTACAGGGGACCAAGAGACCCAGTACTTC. Its translation is CSATGDQETQYF. J is TRBJ2-5 and V is TRBV20-1; TRBD1 is a possible D gene (6 bases). The ends were cut back, 4 bases at V and 0 bases at J, with 6 bases in the middle. The CDR3 consists of 12 residues. Germline-derived CDR1 and CDR2 are DFQATT and SNEGSKA (reference sequence).

In this sample, this clonotype turned up a few times. This chain joins TRBV15 and TRBJ2-5; D gene ambiguous. The V end was cut by 5 bases, the J end by 0 bases, with 10 bases between. The V gene's germline CDR1 is LNHNV and CDR2 YYDKDF (reference sequence). The CDR3 has 14 residues. The CDR3 here is CATSGRTDQETQYF. Here the CDR3 DNA reads TGTGCCACCAGCGGAAGGACGGACCAAGAGACCCAGTACTTC.

This clonotype was counted between two and nine times. The CDR3 sequence is CSATKSGNSYEQYV. CDR3 DNA sequence: TGCAGTGCTACCAAATCAGGCAACTCCTACGAGCAGTACGTC. The chain links TRBV20-1 to TRBJ2-7; unclear D gene. Germline CDR1 reads DFQATT; CDR2 reads SNEGSKA (reference sequence). Trimming took 4 bases from V and 0 from J, leaving 13 bases between them. The CDR3 runs 14 residues.

This clonotype was found a few times. An end of the junction does not agree with germline; a read error may underlie this. The rearrangement joins TRBV7-2 to TRBJ1-5; D remains unclear. This CDR3 contains 14 residues. The V gene's germline CDR1 is SGHTA and CDR2 FQGNSA. CDR3 DNA sequence: TGTGCCAGCAGGTTAGCGGGCAGCAATCAGCCCCAGCATTTT. Amino acid sequence: CASRLAGSNQPQHF.

This clonotype was recorded only once. V is TRBV9 and J is TRBJ1-1; tentative D call: TRBD1 (5 bases). The CDR3 spans 15 residues. From germline, CDR1 is SGDLS and CDR2 YYNGEE. Trimming took 4 bases from V and 3 from J, leaving 16 bases between them. CDR3 in DNA: TGTGCCAGCAGCAGGAAGGAGGGGTGGGACACTGAAGCTTTCTTT. Its translation is CASSRKEGWDTEAFF.

This clonotype was seen many times. The chain links TRBV4-3 to TRBJ1-2; TRBD1 agrees at 8 bases. J gave up 7 bases and V 4 bases, and 11 bases lay outside the gene matches. Germline-derived CDR1 and CDR2 are LGHNA and YSLEER. The CDR3 loop spans 15 amino acids. CDR3 DNA sequence: TGCGCCAGCAGCCCCTACAGGGGGAACATGTTTGGCTACACCTTC. Translation: CASSPYRGNMFGYTF.

This chain links TRBV20-1 with TRBJ1-4; the D is unclear. V gave up 2 bases and J gave up 5 bases, with 12 bases separating them. The CDR3 is 14 residues long. Germline-derived CDR1 and CDR2 are DFQATT and SNEGSKA (reference sequence). The CDR3 is CSARLGGSNEKLFF. The CDR3 region has the DNA TGCAGTGCTAGACTCGGAGGGTCGAATGAAAAACTGTTTTTT.

The rearrangement uses TRBV19 and TRBJ2-1; tentatively, D is TRBD2 (6 bases). The CDR3 contains 15 residues. Germline V gives CDR1 LNHDA, CDR2 SQIVND (reference sequence). Between the trimmed V and J ends, which lost 1 base and 0 bases, there was a span of 7 bases. The CDR3 sequence is CASSIAGVSYNEQFF. The CDR3 DNA reads TGTGCCAGTAGTATAGCGGGGGTCTCCTACAATGAGCAGTTCTTC.